A single sample is the source of the 17 T cell receptor beta chains below, sequenced in a study of early T cells in non-severe SARS-CoV-2 infection. TCRdb passed the 5' RACE reads through MiXCR, listing each CDR3 protein once. Of about 42,000 distinct CDR3 sequences listed, 7.1% are singletons. Sequenced input: whole blood. Source of these receptors: an adult who was a healthcare worker with PCR-confirmed SARS-CoV-2 infection or an uninfected control (not recorded which).

This clonotype was picked up many times. The rearrangement joins TRBV27 to TRBJ1-1; no clear D. This CDR3 spans 16 amino acids. Deletions cut 4 bases from V and 3 bases from J, with 18 bases between. The V gene's germline CDR1 is MNHEY and CDR2 SMNVEV (reference sequence). The CDR3 region has the DNA TGTGCCAGCAGTTCCTACCCGGTGGGGAGGGACACTGAAGCTTTCTTT. Translation gives CASSSYPVGRDTEAFF.

V usage is TRBV7-9 and J usage is TRBJ2-5; no clear D. This CDR3 region has 13 residues. Germline values: CDR1 SEHNR, CDR2 FQNEAQ (reference sequence). Trimming stripped 7 bases from V and 3 bases from J, with 12 bases between. The CDR3 sequence is CASTTEPEETQYF. The CDR3 DNA reads as TGTGCCAGCACCACCGAACCGGAAGAGACCCAGTACTTC.

A few counts support this clonotype. This chain connects TRBV6-5 to TRBJ1-1, with D tentatively TRBD1 (6 bases). There are 13 residues in the CDR3. The ends were cut back, 5 bases at V and 7 bases at J, with 14 bases in the middle. Looked up from germline, CDR1 is MNHEY and CDR2 is SVGAGI. The DNA for the CDR3 is TGTGCCAGCAGTGGAACCAGGGGTGGTGAAGCTTTCTTT. This translates into CASSGTRGGEAFF.

In the case of this clonotype: A read error may account for a junction end that differs from germline. The chain recombines TRBV11-3 with TRBJ1-6, with unresolved D. This CDR3 has 13 amino acids. Per germline, CDR1 SGHNT and CDR2 YENEEA. CDR3 loop: CASSSNPPSPLHF. The DNA of the CDR3 is TGTGCCAGCAGCTCCAACCCCCCGTCACCCCTCCATTTT.

This clonotype occurred many times. The CDR3, as DNA: TGCAGCGTCATCAGCGGCCCCGAAGAGACCCAGTACTTC. It yields the protein CSVISGPEETQYF. V is TRBV29-1 and J is TRBJ2-5; D possibly corresponds to TRBD2 (5 bases). The germline V gene has CDR1 SQVTM and CDR2 ANQGSEA. The CDR3 has 13 amino acids. V lost 6 bases to trimming and J lost 3 bases, with 14 bases between them. The full variable domain, in which reference TRBV29-1 and TRBJ2-5 provide the parts outside the CDR3, is SAVISQKPSRDICQRGTSLTIQCQVDSQVTMMFWYRQQPGQSLTLIATANQGSEATYESGFVIDKFPISRPNLTFSTLTVSNMSPEDSSIYLCSVISGPEETQYFGPGTRLLVL.

The V gene is TRBV6-2 or TRBV6-3, the J gene TRBJ2-5; D gene uncertain. V was pared by 6 bases and J by 5 bases, with 13 bases between. Per germline, CDR1 MNHEY and CDR2 SVGEGT. The CDR3 contains 13 residues. In DNA, the CDR3 is TGTGCCAGCAGAACCCCAAGCAGGGAGACCCAGTACTTC. Residues: CASRTPSRETQYF.

CDR3 DNA: TGTGCCAGCAGCTCCGGGGGATGGGCCTACGAGCAGTACTTC. Its translation is CASSSGGWAYEQYF. The chain combines TRBV7-8 with TRBJ2-7, with a tentative D call TRBD2 (6 bases). Per the germline V gene, CDR1 is SGHVS and CDR2 is FQNEAQ. The V and J ends lost 4 bases and 2 bases respectively, with 12 bases between them. This CDR3 spans 14 amino acids.

This clonotype was found many times. The chain joins TRBV5-1 to TRBJ2-5; tentatively, D is TRBD2 (6 bases). V was shortened by 2 bases and J by 2 bases, with 10 bases between the two germline ends. Germline lookup yields CDR1 SGHRS and CDR2 YFSETQ. The CDR3 loop spans 14 amino acids. The CDR3: CASSFGGVQETQYF. CDR3 nucleotide sequence: TGCGCCAGCAGCTTTGGAGGGGTACAAGAGACCCAGTACTTC.

There are many counts of this clonotype. The chain joins TRBV2 to TRBJ1-6; 7 nucleotides align to TRBD1. With V trimmed by 7 bases and J by 7 bases, 13 bases remained unmatched. The CDR3 is 16 amino acids. Germline V gives CDR1 SNHLY, CDR2 FYNNEI. CDR3 DNA sequence: TGTGCCAGCAAAATTCTTACAGGGGCGGGAAATTCACCCCTCCACTTT. Encoded protein: CASKILTGAGNSPLHF.

This clonotype was seen ten or more times. At one end the junction does not follow the germline gene, possibly because of a read error. J is TRBJ1-3 and V is TRBV6-6; TRBD1 aligns across 9 bases. From germline, CDR1 is MNHNY and CDR2 SVGAGI (reference sequence). CDR3 length: 17 amino acids. CDR3 sequence reads: CASSYSFGTGRANTIYF. CDR3 coding DNA: TGTGCCAGCAGTTACTCCTTCGGGACAGGGCGGGCCAACACTATATATTTT.

In its sample, this clonotype was seen many times. This rearrangement joins TRBV4-3 to TRBJ1-5; D unclear. This CDR3 spans 16 amino acids. CDR1 LGHNA and CDR2 YSLEER come from the germline V gene. V was clipped by 3 bases and J by 1 base, with 13 bases between them. DNA of the CDR3: TGCGCCAGCAGCCAGGCCTACGGGCGGAGCAATCAGCCCCAGCATTTT. Amino acids: CASSQAYGRSNQPQHF.

This clonotype was counted ten times or more. The chain recombines TRBV7-9 with TRBJ1-1, with D perhaps TRBD1 (6 bases). V lost 1 base, J lost 0 bases, and 12 bases lay in between. There are 16 residues in the CDR3. Per the germline V gene, CDR1 is SEHNR and CDR2 is FQNEAQ (reference sequence). CDR3 amino acids: CASSLDRAPMNTEAFF. The CDR3 coding sequence is TGTGCCAGCAGCTTAGACAGGGCACCGATGAACACTGAAGCTTTCTTT.

At least ten counts were recorded for this clonotype. The chain has TRBV12-3 or TRBV12-4 and TRBJ1-1; 7 bases agree with TRBD1. CDR3 length equals 15 residues. V shed 4 bases and J 4 bases; nucleotides not matched to a gene: 9. CDR3 amino acids: CASSSPDREGTEAFF. CDR3 DNA: TGTGCCAGCAGTTCCCCCGACAGGGAGGGCACTGAAGCTTTCTTT.

This clonotype was counted ten times or more. The V call is TRBV18, the J call TRBJ2-1; 11 bases are a match to TRBD2. The junction had 4 bases not matched to a gene; V was cut back by 0 bases and J by 9 bases. Germline values: CDR1 KGHSH, CDR2 LQKENI. This CDR3 is built from 15 residues. This CDR3 is CASSPPSGGASEQFF. In DNA, the CDR3 is TGTGCCAGCTCACCACCTAGCGGGGGGGCCAGTGAGCAGTTCTTC.

This clonotype was seen ten or more times. The chain employs TRBV29-1 and TRBJ1-4; D is unresolved. There are 12 residues in the CDR3. Between the trimmed V and J ends, which lost 4 bases and 7 bases, there was a span of 10 bases. Looked up from germline, CDR1 is SQVTM and CDR2 is ANQGSEA. The DNA for the CDR3 is TGCAGCGTTGTTGGGGTCGGTGAAAAACTGTTTTTT. Translated: CSVVGVGEKLFF.

This clonotype was observed a few times. V usage is TRBV11-3 and J usage is TRBJ2-3; TRBD1 matches at 8 bases. CDR1 SGHNT and CDR2 YENEEA come from the germline V gene. The CDR3 length is 15 residues. V shed 0 bases, J shed 4 bases, and the junction held 3 bases outside the gene matches. CDR3 nucleotide sequence: TGTGCCAGCAGCTTAGATGGGACAGGATCAGATACGCAGTATTTT. Translated, it gives CASSLDGTGSDTQYF.

Ten or more counts support this clonotype. This chain links TRBV29-1 with TRBJ2-3; TRBD2 matches 7 bases. Germline CDR1 and CDR2: SQVTM and ANQGSEA. This CDR3 contains 13 residues. The V segment lost 6 bases and the J segment 2 bases; nucleotides outside the gene matches: 5. The CDR3 DNA follows: TGCAGCGTGCACGGGGGGTTCACAGATACGCAGTATTTT. Translation gives CSVHGGFTDTQYF.